Given below is one T cell receptor beta chain in context. What this receptor recognizes is not known. The input lacks base qualities; no much larger clone sits a single base away. The trial excluded patients who had a history of autoimmune disease or were on systemic immunosuppression. In every dose cohort, peripheral blood was drawn for TCR sequencing at baseline, cycle 4 day 1, and cycle 7 day 1. Samples came from an open-label, multicenter, first-in-human phase I dose-escalation trial of ivuxolimab. Adults with locally advanced or metastatic head and neck squamous cell, hepatocellular, melanoma or renal cell carcinoma were enrolled in the trial. Before TCR sequencing, CD4+ T cells and CD8+ T cells were sorted from peripheral blood as separate populations. Genomic DNA was isolated from the sorted cells so that the TCRbeta CDR3 region could be sequenced. The immunoSEQ Assay was used for sequencing of TCRbeta CDR3 regions. The clones in this table, taken by TCRdb from immuneACCESS, are in-frame only. Not every clone is retained; where verified, under half of the shortfall comes from an unresolved V gene, and the cause of the rest is unknown. For this sample the table gives 72,000 or so clones, of which about 91% were detected only once. The ten largest account for roughly 0.9% of the sample.

The data belong to a study of OX40 agonist ivuxolimab in advanced cancers. A note on the overall study: The costimulatory receptor OX40 (CD134) was targeted by ivuxolimab, a fully human IgG2 agonistic monoclonal antibody. Intravenous ivuxolimab was administered to patients every 2 weeks at six dose levels: 0.01, 0.1, 0.3, 1.5, 3 and 10 mg/kg. Of the approximately 54 patients in dose escalation, 19 had hepatocellular carcinoma, about 15 had melanoma, 9 had renal cell carcinoma and 9 had head and neck cancer. In the dose-escalation cohort, 82.7% of patients were male, and the mean age was approximately 55 years, with a range of roughly 20 to 85. Prior anti-PD-1, anti-PD-L1 or anti-CTLA-4 therapy was permitted, and 35% to 40% of dose-escalation patients had received checkpoint inhibitors. Three dose-escalation patients achieved partial responses, one with hepatocellular carcinoma and two with cutaneous melanoma. Peripheral TCRbeta sequencing was intended to test whether TCR sequence diversity was altered and clonal T-cell expansion was caused by ivuxolimab. The paper covers the monotherapy dose-escalation part of the phase I ivuxolimab trial, which included N ≈ 57 patients. Paper-wide results and their limitations: Which antigens the clonally expanded peripheral T cells were specific for was not determined. Low levels of normalized T-cell clonal expansion were also shown by some nonresponding patients. In partial responders in the 0.1-3.0 mg/kg groups, normalized peripheral clonal expansion was found to be among the lowest, especially among CD8+ T cells. At doses of 0.1 to 3.0 mg/kg, clonal expansion of both CD4+ and CD8+ T cells in blood was seen between baseline and week 6. After ivuxolimab, expanded clones were on average more numerous among CD8+ T cells than among CD4+ T cells.

CDR1 and CDR2 were assigned from the germline V gene (reference sequence) as MNHEY and SMNVEV. The CDR3, cysteine through phenylalanine, is 16 amino acids long. Only the CDR3 part of the read is kept: 48 bases, read in frame from the first base. Cut back by 2 bases and 4 bases, the V and J ends lie 17 bases apart. This receptor was identified in an adult with an advanced solid tumor such as melanoma, head and neck, liver or kidney cancer. The sequencing used CD4+ or CD8+ T cells sorted from blood, collected in a trial of the OX40 agonist ivuxolimab. The chain employs TRBV27 and TRBJ1-1, with no confidently assigned D gene. This receptor carries the CDR3 CASSLKGRPAGTEAFF. The DNA is TGTGCCAGCAGTTTAAAAGGGCGTCCAGCAGGCACTGAAGCTTTCTTT.